This T cell receptor beta chain is from a study of T cell responses to AZD1222 COVID-19 vaccine. Second-dose recipients at about 4 or about 12 weeks were treated as one pooled group. The table lists this clone with a count of one. The antigen is unknown. Study results and limitations: In a largely white British group with more females than males, clonal diversity was possibly underestimated. Targeting of unmutated variant regions was reportedly seen in nearly half of spike-specific TCRs. Increases in Spike-specific TCR breadth and depth were seen after two AZD1222 doses.

With V trimmed by 5 bases and J by 4 bases, 3 bases remained unmatched. The CDR3 extends over 13 amino acids. The germline gives CDR1 SEHNR, CDR2 FQNEAQ (reference sequence). Clones were sequenced by immunoSEQ multiplex PCR, and TCRdb holds only the in-frame ones, with some missing. The table includes 85,000 or so clones, roughly 86% detected once. This sequence was found in an adult who received the AZD1222 COVID-19 vaccine. This sample comprised peripheral blood, obtained 28 days after the second AZD1222 dose. The rearrangement links TRBV7-9 to TRBJ1-1; the match to TRBD1 covers 8 bases. CDR3 sequence reads: CASSTGTGTEAFF. The DNA of the CDR3 is TGTGCCAGCAGCACTGGGACAGGCACTGAAGCTTTCTTT.